This T cell receptor (beta chain) was observed in a study of CD8+CD57+ T cells in acquired aplastic anemia. This clonotype has at least ten counts. Sequenced patients had shown CD8+CD57+ cell expansion by flow cytometry. CDR3 and TCR beta VDJ profiling relied on a genomic DNA template. TCRdb reanalysed the reads using MiXCR and keeps one entry per CDR3 protein. The sample lists 150,000 to 200,000 distinct CDR3 sequences, about 45% seen once, with under 1.2% in the top ten. The CDR3 is 20 amino acids. V lost 0 bases to trimming and J lost 0 bases; unmatched junction nucleotides: 12. The V gene's germline CDR1 is SGDLS and CDR2 YYNGEE.

The source material was sorted CD4+, CD8+, or CD8+CD57+ T cells (not recorded which) from PBMCs. This clonotype originated in a human donor with aplastic anemia. The chain joins TRBV9 to TRBJ2-1; TRBD2 aligns across 10 bases. The DNA for the CDR3 is TGTGCCAGCAGCGTAGGGGTCCCAGCGGGGGGGCAGGGCTCCTACAATGAGCAGTTCTTC. It is translated as CASSVGVPAGGQGSYNEQFF.